These 23 T cell receptor beta chains were all obtained from the same sample, sequenced in a study of shared clonotypes between healthy human individuals. Method: immunoSEQ multiplex PCR; TCRdb's copy keeps in-frame clones and lacks some. This table holds 800,000 to 950,000 clones, approximately 96% found once. CD45RO-negative CD8 cells positively selected for CCR7 made up the naive population, which excluded terminally differentiated effector memory CD45RA+ cells. Material for sequencing was naive CD8+ T cells sorted from blood. The receptors originated from a man aged 25-45 years in good health.

This sequence joins TRBV11-2 and TRBJ2-5; 7 nucleotides line up with TRBD2. Germline CDR1 and CDR2: SGHAT and FQNNGV. V shed 5 bases, J shed 3 bases, and the junction held 6 bases outside the gene matches. The CDR3 is made up of 14 amino acids. The CDR3 region has the DNA TGTGCCAGCAGCCCGGGACTACCGAAAGAGACCCAGTACTTC. Protein product: CASSPGLPKETQYF.

This clone has a single count. The chain couples TRBV5-6 to TRBJ2-3; D not resolved. Germline V gene sequence: CDR1 SGHDT, CDR2 YYEEEE. V dropped 4 bases and J dropped 4 bases, with 13 bases sitting between them. The CDR3 contains 14 residues. As DNA, the CDR3 is TGTGCCAGCAGCCTTGTAAGGGCGGCAGATACGCAGTATTTT. Its translation is CASSLVRAADTQYF.

The J gene is TRBJ1-1, the V gene TRBV19, with D uncertain. Trimming pared 2 bases from V and 1 base from J, leaving 11 bases between. The CDR3 sequence is 15 residues long. From germline, CDR1 is LNHDA and CDR2 SQIVND (reference sequence). The CDR3 region has the DNA TGTGCCAGTAGTATAACATGGACCGGGAACACTGAAGCTTTCTTT. This translates into CASSITWTGNTEAFF.

The CDR3 bases are TGCAGCGTTGTCGGGCTAGCGGCAAGGAGCTCCTACAATGAGCAGTTCTTC. This encodes CSVVGLAARSSYNEQFF. The chain is built from TRBV29-1 and TRBJ2-1, with 7 nucleotides matching TRBD2. V gave up 4 bases and J gave up 0 bases; unmatched junction bases: 12. Germline lookup yields CDR1 SQVTM and CDR2 ANQGSEA. The CDR3 contains 17 residues.

This sequence joins TRBV14 and TRBJ2-2, with 10 positions matching TRBD1. J gave up 9 bases and V 4 bases, and 5 bases lay outside the gene matches. The V gene's germline CDR1 is SGHDN and CDR2 FVKESK. The CDR3 is 14 amino acids. The DNA for the CDR3 is TGTGCCAGCAGCCTCGGGACAGGGGTTTGGGAGCTGTTTTTT. This encodes CASSLGTGVWELFF.

The V gene is TRBV7-8, the J gene TRBJ2-3, with D perhaps TRBD2 (6 bases). Trimming stripped 4 bases from V and 5 bases from J, with 22 bases between. Per germline, CDR1 SGHVS and CDR2 FQNEAQ. CDR3 length: 17 amino acids. The chain's CDR3 is CASSSEGLAPERDTQYF. The DNA for the CDR3 is TGTGCCAGCAGCTCAGAGGGCCTAGCGCCCGAAAGAGATACGCAGTATTTT.

This clone was seen once. The rearrangement links TRBV10-1 to TRBJ2-2, with D unclear. Germline V CDR1 and CDR2: WNHNN, SYGVQD (reference sequence). CDR3 length: 13 residues. Trimming cost V 6 bases and J 5 bases, with 10 bases left between them. The CDR3 coding sequence is TGCGCCAGCAGGGCAGTTGAAACCGGGGAGCTGTTTTTT. It translates to CASRAVETGELFF.

The rearrangement uses TRBV2 and TRBJ2-2; 7 bases fit TRBD1. CDR1 is SNHLY, CDR2 FYNNEI, per germline. CDR3 length equals 13 residues. The junction had 2 bases not matched to a gene; V was cut back by 9 bases and J by 1 base. The chain's CDR3 is CARRTGNTGELFF. The CDR3 DNA follows: TGTGCCAGAAGGACAGGGAACACCGGGGAGCTGTTTTTT.

The rearrangement uses TRBV7-9 and TRBJ2-7, with 9 nucleotides matching TRBD2. Germline CDR1 SEHNR, CDR2 FQNEAQ (reference sequence). This CDR3 comprises 19 residues. J was trimmed by 0 bases and V by 7 bases; bases with no gene match: 19. The CDR3 DNA sequence: TGTGCCAGCACCGGGGGGAAGGAACCGGGACTAGCCTCCTCCTACGAGCAGTACTTC. It encodes CASTGGKEPGLASSYEQYF.

This rearrangement joins TRBV7-8 to TRBJ1-5; D is unresolved. Trimming took off 1 base at V and 0 bases at J, with 16 bases between the two ends. The CDR3 has 18 residues. Germline CDR1 and CDR2: SGHVS and FQNEAQ. The CDR3 reads CASSLGVLGNLSNQPQHF. DNA of the CDR3: TGTGCCAGCAGCTTAGGGGTCCTAGGGAATCTTAGCAATCAGCCCCAGCATTTT.

Only one count was recorded for this clone. The gene calls are TRBV6-6 and TRBJ2-7, with 7 bases matching TRBD1. The CDR3 spans 16 residues. Germline V gene lookup returns CDR1 MNHNY and CDR2 SVGAGI (reference sequence). With V trimmed by 2 bases and J by 2 bases, 9 bases remained unmatched. The CDR3 loop reads CASSYPQGVRAYEQYF. CDR3 sequence (DNA): TGTGCCAGCAGTTACCCTCAGGGGGTTAGGGCCTACGAGCAGTACTTC.

The chain recombines TRBV5-8 with TRBJ2-1, with TRBD1 identical over 8 bases. The V and J ends lost 2 bases and 2 bases, in that order; junction bases with no gene match: 6. Germline values: CDR1 SGHTS, CDR2 YDEGEE. The CDR3 has 16 amino acids. Here the CDR3 DNA reads TGTGCCAGCAGCTTCCCGGACAGGGAACCCTACAATGAGCAGTTCTTC. This translates into CASSFPDREPYNEQFF. The whole variable domain, filled in from reference TRBV5-8 and TRBJ2-1, reads EAGVTQSPTHLIKTRGQQATLRCSPISGHTSVYWYQQALGLGLQFLLWYDEGEERNRGNFPPRFSGRQFPNYSSELNVNALELEDSALYLCASSFPDREPYNEQFFGPGTRLTVL.

The chain has TRBV6-5 and TRBJ2-7; D gene ambiguous. The CDR3 extends over 14 amino acids. Germline V gene data show CDR1 as MNHEY and CDR2 as SVGAGI. V lost 6 bases, J lost 0 bases, and 12 bases lay in between. In nucleotides, the CDR3 is TGTGCCAGCAGGGTCTATGGAAGCTCCTACGAGCAGTACTTC. Translating gives CASRVYGSSYEQYF.

The rearrangement uses TRBV11-2 and TRBJ1-1; D gene ambiguous. This CDR3 contains 13 residues. Germline lookup yields CDR1 SGHAT and CDR2 FQNNGV. Between the trimmed V and J ends, which lost 9 bases and 1 base, there was a span of 12 bases. The CDR3 DNA is TGTGCCAGTCGCCTAGGCGGGAACACTGAAGCTTTCTTT. Amino acids: CASRLGGNTEAFF.

The chain uses TRBV2 and TRBJ2-7, with TRBD2 matching over 13 bases. The junction had 2 bases not matched to a gene; V was cut back by 6 bases and J by 3 bases. Germline CDR1 reads SNHLY; CDR2 reads FYNNEI. This CDR3 spans 14 amino acids. CDR3 region: CASSWTSGSYEQYF. As DNA, the CDR3 is TGTGCCAGCAGCTGGACTAGCGGGAGCTACGAGCAGTACTTC. The full variable domain, with the rest looked up from reference TRBV2 and TRBJ2-7, is EPEVTQTPSHQVTQMGQEVILRCVPISNHLYFYWYRQILGQKVEFLVSFYNNEISEKSEIFDDQFSVERPDGSNFTLKIRSTKLEDSAMYFCASSWTSGSYEQYFGPGTRLTVT.

This chain links TRBV7-8 with TRBJ1-2; 10 bases fit TRBD1. The CDR3 extends over 14 amino acids. In germline, CDR1 is SGHVS, CDR2 FQNEAQ. Losses at the gene ends were 4 bases for V and 4 bases for J; bases not matched to a gene: 3. CDR3 residues: CASSWDRGGYGYTF. DNA of the CDR3: TGTGCCAGCAGCTGGGACAGGGGAGGCTATGGCTACACCTTC.

The chain couples TRBV5-6 to TRBJ2-3; D not resolved. Germline CDR1 is SGHDT and CDR2 is YYEEEE. V lost 4 bases and J 5 bases, leaving 8 bases between the germline ends. The CDR3 consists of 12 residues. In DNA, the CDR3 is TGTGCCAGCAGCGCTAATCTAGATACGCAGTATTTT. It specifies CASSANLDTQYF.

J is TRBJ2-7 and V is TRBV19, with 9 positions matching TRBD2. Trimming at V came to 7 bases and at J to 2 bases, leaving 9 bases not matched to a gene. CDR1 LNHDA and CDR2 SQIVND come from the germline V gene (reference sequence). This CDR3 is 15 amino acids long. The chain's CDR3 is CASKVRLAGTYEQYF. The CDR3 nucleotides read TGTGCCAGTAAAGTTCGGCTAGCGGGAACCTACGAGCAGTACTTC.

J is TRBJ2-6 and V is TRBV10-3; 10 nucleotides match TRBD2. This CDR3 has 15 amino acids. Trimming removed 9 bases from V and 0 bases from J; junction bases left unmatched: 2. CDR1 is ENHRY and CDR2 is SYGVKD in the germline V gene. CDR3 in DNA: TGTGCCATTAGACTAGCGGGCTCTGGGGCCAACGTCCTGACTTTC. Translating it yields CAIRLAGSGANVLTF.

The gene calls are TRBV6-6 and TRBJ2-7; either TRBD1 or TRBD2 may fit D (6 bases each). The CDR3 length is 15 residues. V gave up 4 bases and J gave up 1 base, with 14 bases separating them. CDR1 is MNHNY, CDR2 SVGAGI, per germline (reference sequence). The CDR3: CASSSNRDSSYEQYF. CDR3 DNA sequence: TGTGCCAGCAGTTCAAACAGGGACTCGTCCTACGAGCAGTACTTC.

This clone appeared a single time. The same CDR3 also results from other DNA sequences found in this sample. This rearrangement joins TRBV7-6 to TRBJ2-3; D call uncertain. Germline lookup yields CDR1 SGHVS and CDR2 FNYEAQ. This CDR3 has 13 residues. The V and J ends lost 1 base and 3 bases respectively, with 5 bases between them. The DNA for the CDR3 is TGTGCCAGCAGCTTAGGAGAAACAGATACGCAGTATTTT. This encodes CASSLGETDTQYF.

The chain carries TRBV10-3 and TRBJ2-7; 10 nucleotides align to TRBD2. Per the germline V gene, CDR1 is ENHRY and CDR2 is SYGVKD. CDR3 size: 14 residues. V gave up 6 bases and J gave up 2 bases; unmatched junction bases: 4. CDR3 protein: CAIRTGTSAYEQYF. The CDR3 DNA reads TGTGCCATCAGAACCGGGACTAGCGCCTACGAGCAGTACTTC.

The V gene is TRBV7-8, the J gene TRBJ2-7, with D possibly being TRBD2 (7 bases). V shed 5 bases and J shed 0 bases, with 14 bases lying between them. Germline lookup yields CDR1 SGHVS and CDR2 FQNEAQ. This CDR3 has 15 residues. In DNA form, the CDR3 reads TGTGCCAGCAGCCCAATTGGGGGGGCCTCCTACGAGCAGTACTTC. As protein: CASSPIGGASYEQYF.